The 30 T cell receptor beta chains below all came from one sample that was sequenced in a study of neoadjuvant anti-PD-1 for oral cavity cancer. Clones were sequenced by immunoSEQ multiplex PCR, and TCRdb holds only the in-frame ones, with some missing. This table has over 15,000 clones, around 66% appearing once. The specimen was PBMCs, collected before nivolumab (anti-PD-1) treatment. These receptors were collected from a person between 35 and 79 years old with oral cavity squamous cell carcinoma.

The V gene is TRBV13, the J gene TRBJ2-3; 7 bases agree with TRBD2. The junction had 12 bases not matched to a gene; V was cut back by 3 bases and J by 0 bases. Germline V gives CDR1 PRHDT, CDR2 FYEKMQ (reference sequence). The CDR3 has 18 amino acids. In DNA form, the CDR3 reads TGTGCCAGCAGCTTCGGGAGGACTACCACTCCTAGCACAGATACGCAGTATTTT. Protein product: CASSFGRTTTPSTDTQYF.

The chain links TRBV6-1 to TRBJ2-4; a possible D gene is TRBD2 (5 bases). V was clipped by 7 bases and J by 3 bases, with 10 bases between them. The CDR3 sequence is 13 residues long. Germline V gene data show CDR1 as MNHNS and CDR2 as SASEGT. In nucleotides, the CDR3 is TGTGCCAGCATAGGAGGTGGCAAAAACATTCAGTACTTC. Translated, it gives CASIGGGKNIQYF.

The rearrangement uses TRBV19 and TRBJ1-5; D is unresolved. The CDR3 has 13 residues. Trimming removed 3 bases from V and 6 bases from J, with 9 bases in between. Germline-derived CDR1 and CDR2 are LNHDA and SQIVND (reference sequence). The DNA of the CDR3 is TGTGCCAGTAGTATTAGGGTAAGTCAGCCCCAGCATTTT. It codes for CASSIRVSQPQHF.

This clone was detected only once. The chain is built from TRBV27 and TRBJ2-1; 16 bases agree with TRBD2. V was clipped by 6 bases and J by 7 bases; unmatched bases: 0. This CDR3 region has 14 residues. The germline CDR1 and CDR2 sequences are MNHEY and SMNVEV (reference sequence). The CDR3 coding sequence is TGTGCCAGCAGGGGACTAGCGGGAGGGAATGAGCAGTTCTTC. It codes for CASRGLAGGNEQFF.

The chain recombines TRBV30 with TRBJ2-3, with 7 bases aligning to TRBD2. In germline, CDR1 is GTSNPN, CDR2 SVGIG (reference sequence). The CDR3 totals 14 residues. The V segment lost 4 bases and the J segment 1 base; nucleotides outside the gene matches: 5. The CDR3 is CAWNLAARTDTQYF. The CDR3 nucleotides read TGTGCCTGGAACCTAGCGGCCCGCACAGATACGCAGTATTTT.

The V and J genes are TRBV11-1 and TRBJ2-7; D may be TRBD1 or TRBD2 (6 bases each). CDR1 is SGHAT, CDR2 FQDESV, per germline (reference sequence). Trimming took 1 base from V and 2 from J, leaving 9 bases between them. The CDR3 sequence is 14 residues long. The CDR3 bases are TGTGCCAGCAGCTTAGTAGGGGGGACCTACGAGCAGTACTTC. It yields the protein CASSLVGGTYEQYF.

The chain uses TRBV2 and TRBJ1-2; the D is unclear. Trimming removed 2 bases from V and 5 bases from J, with 18 bases in between. The CDR3 is made up of 16 amino acids. The germline gives CDR1 SNHLY, CDR2 FYNNEI. The DNA for the CDR3 is TGTGCCAGCAGTGAAAGGCTTGCGGCCGCCCGGTATGGCTACACCTTC. Protein product: CASSERLAAARYGYTF.

This clone was detected only a few times. The CDR3 protein is CASSLAVGLAMKNEQFF. The CDR3 nucleotides read TGTGCCAGCAGCTTGGCCGTAGGACTAGCGATGAAAAATGAGCAGTTCTTC. This chain links TRBV5-5 with TRBJ2-1, with 9 positions matching TRBD2. V trimming: 0 bases; J trimming: 7 bases; junction bases outside the gene matches: 11. The CDR3 length is 17 residues. Germline CDR1 reads SGHKS; CDR2 reads YYEKEE (reference sequence).

The sample holds a few counts of this clone. V and J are TRBV29-1 and TRBJ1-1, with 10 bases matching TRBD1. Per the germline V gene, CDR1 is SQVTM and CDR2 is ANQGSEA. V was clipped by 7 bases and J by 4 bases; unmatched bases: 6. This CDR3 has 13 residues. The CDR3 DNA reads as TGCAGCGGGGACAGGGGTTGGAGCACTGAAGCTTTCTTT. The encoded protein is CSGDRGWSTEAFF.

This clone was counted a few times. The chain is built from TRBV2 and TRBJ1-2; TRBD1 is a possible D gene (5 bases). Germline CDR1 SNHLY, CDR2 FYNNEI. The CDR3 is made up of 13 amino acids. V dropped 10 bases and J dropped 3 bases, with 15 bases sitting between them. CDR3 residues: CAIRARGDYGYTF. The DNA of the CDR3 is TGTGCCATCAGAGCTCGGGGGGACTATGGCTACACCTTC.

This clone turned up a few times. The CDR3 region is CASSVGVWTEAFF. CDR3 nucleotides: TGTGCCAGCAGTGTCGGGGTTTGGACTGAAGCTTTCTTT. V gene TRBV2 combines with J gene TRBJ1-1; no definite D call. Trimming left V 4 bases short and J 5 bases short, with 11 bases between. There are 13 residues in the CDR3. From germline, CDR1 is SNHLY and CDR2 FYNNEI.

This clone showed up just a few times. This chain links TRBV6-1 with TRBJ1-2; unclear D gene. CDR1 and CDR2 from the germline V gene are MNHNS and SASEGT. This CDR3 is 12 amino acids long. V lost 10 bases and J 8 bases, leaving 17 bases between the germline ends. Here the CDR3 reads CATQSNGPGYTF. DNA for the CDR3: TGTGCCACCCAGAGCAATGGTCCGGGCTACACCTTC.

The rearrangement joins TRBV5-1 to TRBJ1-1; TRBD1 aligns across 12 bases. The junction had 10 bases not matched to a gene; V was cut back by 4 bases and J by 6 bases. CDR3 length equals 16 residues. The germline CDR1 and CDR2 sequences are SGHRS and YFSETQ. This CDR3 is CASSGEGQGARAEAFF. The DNA of the CDR3 is TGCGCCAGCAGCGGGGAGGGACAGGGGGCGCGGGCTGAAGCTTTCTTT.

The V and J genes are TRBV6-5 and TRBJ1-2; D is unresolved. V shed 7 bases and J shed 6 bases, with 18 bases lying between them. CDR1 is MNHEY, CDR2 SVGAGI, per germline. CDR3 length: 14 amino acids. For the CDR3, the DNA is TGTGCCAGCATAAACCTCCACGCCGGTCATGGCTACACCTTC. Translating gives CASINLHAGHGYTF.

The CDR3: CASSQGSYEQYF. The CDR3 nucleotides are TGTGCCAGCTCTCAGGGGTCCTACGAGCAGTACTTC. The J gene is TRBJ2-7, the V gene TRBV6-5; D is possibly TRBD1 (6 bases). V was trimmed by 8 bases and J by 1 base, leaving 9 bases between them. Germline lookup yields CDR1 MNHEY and CDR2 SVGAGI. The CDR3 loop spans 12 amino acids.

The chain employs TRBV5-1 and TRBJ2-7; a possible D gene is TRBD1 (6 bases). The CDR3 sequence is 13 residues long. Germline CDR1 is SGHRS and CDR2 is YFSETQ. Trimming took 0 bases from V and 2 from J, leaving 6 bases between them. The CDR3 region is CASSLDRAYEQYF. CDR3 in DNA: TGCGCCAGCAGCTTGGACAGGGCCTACGAGCAGTACTTC. Together with reference TRBV5-1 and TRBJ2-7, the CDR3 gives the full variable domain: KAGVTQTPRYLIKTRGQQVTLSCSPISGHRSVSWYQQTPGQGLQFLFEYFSETQRNKGNFPGRFSGRQFSNSRSEMNVSTLELGDSALYLCASSLDRAYEQYFGPGTRLTVT.

The chain carries TRBV7-6 and TRBJ2-3; D is uncertain. CDR1 and CDR2 (germline): SGHVS, FNYEAQ. The CDR3 runs 17 residues. Deletions cut 0 bases from V and 2 bases from J, with 15 bases between. DNA of the CDR3: TGTGCCAGCAGCTTAGCCCCTGCGGCCCCAGCCACAGATACGCAGTATTTT. Its protein is CASSLAPAAPATDTQYF.

V and J are TRBV2 and TRBJ1-2, with 7 nucleotides matching TRBD1. The CDR3 extends over 13 amino acids. The V and J ends lost 3 bases and 4 bases, in that order; junction bases with no gene match: 2. Germline V gene data show CDR1 as SNHLY and CDR2 as FYNNEI. CDR3 region: CASSDPGGYGYTF. The DNA for the CDR3 is TGTGCCAGCAGTGACCCAGGGGGCTATGGCTACACCTTC.

The gene calls are TRBV14 and TRBJ2-7; D is unresolved. V lost 4 bases and J 2 bases, leaving 3 bases between the germline ends. Germline CDR1 and CDR2: SGHDN and FVKESK. The CDR3 totals 11 residues. In DNA, the CDR3 is TGTGCCAGCAGCCGAACCTACGAGCAGTACTTC. The encoded protein is CASSRTYEQYF.

The V call is TRBV10-3, the J call TRBJ2-7, with 7 nucleotides matching TRBD1. Germline V gene data show CDR1 as ENHRY and CDR2 as SYGVKD. V lost 2 bases to trimming and J lost 6 bases; unmatched junction nucleotides: 4. There are 13 residues in the CDR3. CDR3 DNA: TGTGCCATCAGTGAGGACAGGGCGGCCGAGCAGTACTTC. Protein: CAISEDRAAEQYF.

The rearrangement joins TRBV5-5 to TRBJ2-1; no clear D gene. The CDR3 has 14 residues. From germline, CDR1 is SGHKS and CDR2 YYEKEE (reference sequence). With 0 bases removed from V and 1 base from J, the gap between germline ends came to 5 bases. The CDR3 DNA sequence: TGTGCCAGCAGCTTGGCGGGTTCCTACAATGAGCAGTTCTTC. Its protein product is CASSLAGSYNEQFF.

The V and J genes are TRBV6-5 and TRBJ2-3, with TRBD1 matching 7 bases. With V trimmed by 8 bases and J by 3 bases, 8 bases remained unmatched. In germline, CDR1 is MNHEY, CDR2 SVGAGI. The CDR3 has 14 amino acids. The CDR3: CASRPTGVTDTQYF. The CDR3 DNA reads as TGTGCCAGCCGCCCTACAGGGGTAACAGATACGCAGTATTTT.

The chain is built from TRBV2 and TRBJ2-7, with TRBD1 identical over 8 bases. The CDR3 is 15 amino acids. CDR1 and CDR2 (germline): SNHLY, FYNNEI. With V trimmed by 7 bases and J by 2 bases, 10 bases remained unmatched. CDR3 protein: CASNPTGTGAYEQYF. For the CDR3, the DNA is TGTGCCAGCAACCCCACCGGGACAGGAGCCTACGAGCAGTACTTC. The entire variable domain, with the rest obtained from reference TRBV2 and TRBJ2-7, is as follows: EPEVTQTPSHQVTQMGQEVILRCVPISNHLYFYWYRQILGQKVEFLVSFYNNEISEKSEIFDDQFSVERPDGSNFTLKIRSTKLEDSAMYFCASNPTGTGAYEQYFGPGTRLTVT.

For the CDR3, the DNA is TGTGCCAGCAGCTTCGGAGGGGGCGACAATCAGCCCCAGCATTTT. This sequence encodes CASSFGGGDNQPQHF. The rearrangement links TRBV5-4 to TRBJ1-5, with TRBD1 matching 7 bases. This CDR3 is built from 15 residues. Germline lookup yields CDR1 SGHNT and CDR2 YYREEE (reference sequence). Trimming cost V 2 bases and J 3 bases; bases outside gene matches: 5.

The V gene is TRBV29-1, the J gene TRBJ1-1; 9 positions agree with TRBD1. The germline CDR1 and CDR2 sequences are SQVTM and ANQGSEA. The CDR3 runs to 13 residues. The V gene end was trimmed by 7 bases and the J gene end by 2 bases; junction bases not matched to a gene: 5. The CDR3 sequence is CSGGDRENTEAFF. CDR3 nucleotide sequence: TGCAGCGGGGGGGACAGGGAAAACACTGAAGCTTTCTTT. Filled out from reference TRBV29-1 and TRBJ1-1, the complete variable domain reads SAVISQKPSRDICQRGTSLTIQCQVDSQVTMMFWYRQQPGQSLTLIATANQGSEATYESGFVIDKFPISRPNLTFSTLTVSNMSPEDSSIYLCSGGDRENTEAFFGQGTRLTVV.

The V gene is TRBV10-3, the J gene TRBJ2-2, with 7 bases lining up with TRBD1. The V gene's germline CDR1 is ENHRY and CDR2 SYGVKD. V trimming: 5 bases; J trimming: 5 bases; junction bases outside the gene matches: 5. The CDR3 runs to 14 residues. The CDR3 reads CAISQPGQTGELFF. As DNA, the CDR3 is TGTGCCATCAGTCAACCGGGACAGACCGGGGAGCTGTTTTTT.

The chain carries TRBV5-6 and TRBJ2-1; tentatively, D is TRBD2 (6 bases). The CDR3 is 13 residues long. Germline V gene lookup returns CDR1 SGHDT and CDR2 YYEEEE. The germline V and J ends were trimmed by 7 bases and 6 bases, with 14 bases remaining between them. The CDR3 sequence: CASGGSSSNEQFF. CDR3 coding DNA: TGTGCCAGCGGGGGGAGTTCAAGCAATGAGCAGTTCTTC.

The J gene is TRBJ2-3, the V gene TRBV5-1, with 14 bases lining up with TRBD2. With V trimmed by 2 bases and J by 5 bases, 1 base remained unmatched. In germline, CDR1 is SGHRS, CDR2 YFSETQ. The CDR3 is made up of 15 amino acids. CDR3: CASSFGLAGGDTQYF. The CDR3, as DNA: TGCGCCAGCAGCTTCGGACTAGCGGGAGGAGATACGCAGTATTTT.

The chain links TRBV5-1 to TRBJ2-3; 7 bases map to TRBD2. The CDR3 has 15 amino acids. Germline CDR1 is SGHRS and CDR2 is YFSETQ. V shed 3 bases, J shed 1 base, and the junction held 5 bases outside the gene matches. The CDR3 loop reads CASSSSGGGTDTQYF. CDR3 DNA sequence: TGCGCCAGCAGCTCTAGCGGAGGGGGCACAGATACGCAGTATTTT.

This clone was recorded once. V gene TRBV29-1 combines with J gene TRBJ2-3, with unresolved D. Trimming stripped 8 bases from V and 2 bases from J, with 11 bases between. CDR3 size: 12 residues. Per germline, CDR1 SQVTM and CDR2 ANQGSEA. CDR3 sequence: CSSREDTDTQYF. As DNA, the CDR3 is TGCAGCAGTAGAGAAGACACAGATACGCAGTATTTT.